This record looks at one TCR beta chain sequence and its context. The sample has other DNA sequences that encode this CDR3 too. The data belong to a study of shared clonotypes between healthy human individuals. Across the whole study: Serving as donors were two women and a few men, whose ages spanned 18 to 49. Three plates each covered CD4 naive and memory; CD8 naive two, CD8 memory one.

Here immunoSEQ multiplex PCR was the method, and the copy in TCRdb shows in-frame clones only, minus some. The sample has 750,000 to 1,000,000 clones; 80% to 95% are singletons. J gave up 4 bases and V 3 bases, and 6 bases lay outside the gene matches. This CDR3 has 16 amino acids. In germline, CDR1 is SGDLS, CDR2 YYNGEE. As defined, naive CD8 cells were CD45RO-negative and positively selected for CCR7, with terminally differentiated effector memory CD45RA+ cells excluded. The V call is TRBV9, the J call TRBJ2-1, with TRBD2 matching over 11 bases. The sequence derives from a man aged 30-40 years in good health. Sequenced sample: naive CD8+ T cells sorted from blood. CDR3 sequence reads: CASSGLAGGSYNEQFF. CDR3 sequence (DNA): TGTGCCAGCAGCGGGCTAGCGGGAGGTTCTTACAATGAGCAGTTCTTC.